Presented here are 22 T cell receptor beta chains from one specimen sequenced in a study of human T cells and chemical hapten exposure. Time point meaning: patch test 1, 2 weeks after DPC sensitization. Treatment given: therapeutic diphenylcyclopropenone sensitization with weekly scalp DPC. TCRdb recomputed calls from the RACE reads with MiXCR, one row per CDR3 protein. The sample has roughly 70,000 distinct CDR3 sequences; 9.8% are singletons. Sequenced here: whole blood, sampled in connection with sensitization to the hapten diphenylcyclopropenone (DPC). These receptors came from a woman in her forties with alopecia areata. Some clones in this sample may be carry-over from other donors' samples.

The sample holds a few counts of this clonotype. The gene calls are TRBV19 and TRBJ2-5; D possibly corresponds to TRBD1 (5 bases). V was clipped by 8 bases and J by 1 base, with 23 bases between them. The CDR3 is 17 residues long. Germline values: CDR1 LNHDA, CDR2 SQIVND (reference sequence). CDR3 loop: CASPYGHRPSCQETQYF. The CDR3 region has the DNA TGTGCCAGTCCCTACGGACATCGACCATCTTGCCAAGAGACCCAGTACTTC. The variable domain in full, with the rest retrieved from reference TRBV19 and TRBJ2-5, is DGGITQSPKYLFRKEGQNVTLSCEQNLNHDAMYWYRQDPGQGLRLIYYSQIVNDFQKGDIAEGYSVSREKKESFPLTVTSAQKNPTAFYLCASPYGHRPSCQETQYFGPGTRLLVL.

This clonotype came up many times. The CDR3 is CASSLASTGELFF. In DNA, the CDR3 is TGTGCCAGCAGCTTAGCCTCCACCGGGGAGCTGTTTTTT. The chain couples TRBV7-2 to TRBJ2-2; D is unresolved. The CDR3 is made up of 13 amino acids. V gave up 0 bases and J gave up 4 bases, with 3 bases separating them. CDR1 is SGHTA, CDR2 FQGNSA, per germline. Based on the CDR3 plus reference TRBV7-2 and TRBJ2-2, the full variable domain is GAGVSQSPSNKVTEKGKDVELRCDPISGHTALYWYRQSLGQGLEFLIYFQGNSAPDKSGLPSDRFSAERTGGSVSTLTIQRTQQEDSAVYLCASSLASTGELFFGEGSRLTVL.

This clonotype came up many times. The genes are TRBV29-1 and TRBJ2-7, with 10 bases identical to TRBD2. The trim removed 0 bases at V and 2 bases at J, leaving 7 bases unmatched. The CDR3 covers 16 residues. Germline V gene lookup returns CDR1 SQVTM and CDR2 ANQGSEA. The CDR3 DNA reads TGCAGCGTTGAAGATCCCTCTAGCGGGGGAACCTACGAGCAGTACTTC. This codes for CSVEDPSSGGTYEQYF.

This clonotype was seen repeatedly, ten times or more. This chain links TRBV25-1 with TRBJ1-2, with a weak D call TRBD1 (6 bases). The V gene lost 4 bases and the J gene lost 6 bases, with 12 bases spanning the gap. The germline CDR1 and CDR2 sequences are MGHDK and SYGVNS. The CDR3 totals 13 residues. CDR3 DNA sequence: TGTGCCAGCAGTGGGCAGGGGATGAATGGCTACACCTTC. It is translated as CASSGQGMNGYTF.

This clonotype has at least ten counts. The rearrangement uses TRBV12-3 or TRBV12-4 and TRBJ2-2; D not certain. The CDR3 runs to 15 residues. Trimming took off 3 bases at V and 6 bases at J, with 14 bases between the two ends. The DNA of the CDR3 is TGTGCCAGCAGTTTGAGCCCCAGGCTGGCCGGGGAGCTGTTTTTT. Residues: CASSLSPRLAGELFF.

This clonotype was found many times. The chain is built from TRBV4-2 and TRBJ2-7; D is possibly TRBD1 or TRBD2 (5 bases each). Between the trimmed V and J ends, which lost 1 base and 5 bases, there was a span of 18 bases. The germline gives CDR1 LGHNA, CDR2 YNFKEQ. The CDR3 totals 16 residues. CDR3 bases: TGTGCCAGCAGCCAAGGGGGACGGGATATTGCTGACGAGCAGTACTTC. Translating gives CASSQGGRDIADEQYF.

This clonotype was seen at least ten times. The CDR3 sequence is CASRNRDSYEQYF. The CDR3 DNA reads TGTGCCAGCAGAAACAGGGACTCCTACGAGCAGTACTTC. The chain has TRBV7-9 and TRBJ2-7, with a tentative D call TRBD1 (6 bases). The V and J ends lost 6 bases and 0 bases respectively, with 9 bases between them. Germline-derived CDR1 and CDR2 are SEHNR and FQNEAQ (reference sequence). This CDR3 is 13 amino acids long. Full variable domain (rest looked up from reference TRBV7-9 and TRBJ2-7): DTGVSQNPRHKITKRGQNVTFRCDPISEHNRLYWYRQTLGQGPEFLTYFQNEAQLEKSRLLSDRFSAERPKGSFSTLEIQRTEQGDSAMYLCASRNRDSYEQYFGPGTRLTVT.

This clonotype was recorded at least ten times. V is TRBV5-6 and J is TRBJ2-4; D gene unclear. Germline V gene lookup returns CDR1 SGHDT and CDR2 YYEEEE. The CDR3 runs to 11 residues. V lost 1 base to trimming and J lost 9 bases, with 5 bases between them. The CDR3 protein is CASSLRSIQYF. CDR3 bases: TGTGCCAGCAGCTTGAGGAGCATTCAGTACTTC.

This clonotype was detected only a few times. CDR3 in amino acids: CASSVQGATEAFF. The CDR3 nucleotides are TGTGCCAGCAGCGTACAGGGGGCCACTGAAGCTTTCTTT. The J gene is TRBJ1-1, the V gene TRBV7-9; TRBD1 agrees at 9 bases. V shed 5 bases, J shed 4 bases, and the junction held 2 bases outside the gene matches. The CDR3 is 13 residues long. In germline, CDR1 is SEHNR, CDR2 FQNEAQ (reference sequence).

This clonotype came up many times. CDR3 nucleotides: TGTGCCAGCAGAGCCGGGGGTACAGTCGGTCAGCCCCAGCATTTT. Translating it yields CASRAGGTVGQPQHF. The chain recombines TRBV6-1 with TRBJ1-5; D perhaps matches TRBD1 (5 bases). CDR3 length equals 15 residues. Between the trimmed V and J ends, which lost 6 bases and 6 bases, there was a span of 18 bases. The germline gives CDR1 MNHNS, CDR2 SASEGT.

The sample holds a few counts of this clonotype. The rearrangement links TRBV28 to TRBJ2-7; 11 bases line up with TRBD2. This CDR3 has 18 amino acids. The germline CDR1 and CDR2 sequences are MDHEN and SYDVKM. Trimming at V came to 4 bases and at J to 2 bases, leaving 13 bases not matched to a gene. The CDR3 loop is CASSYLGVAGGRTYEQYF. CDR3 DNA sequence: TGTGCCAGCAGTTACCTCGGAGTAGCGGGGGGGCGCACCTACGAGCAGTACTTC. Combining the CDR3 with reference TRBV28 and TRBJ2-7 gives the whole variable domain DVKVTQSSRYLVKRTGEKVFLECVQDMDHENMFWYRQDPGLGLRLIYFSYDVKMKEKGDIPEGYSVSREKKERFSLILESASTNQTSMYLCASSYLGVAGGRTYEQYFGPGTRLTVT.

This clonotype was recorded many times. This chain connects TRBV24-1 to TRBJ2-3, with 9 bases matching TRBD2. Germline CDR1 and CDR2: KGHDR and SFDVKD. CDR3 length equals 16 residues. Trimming cost V 4 bases and J 4 bases; bases outside gene matches: 8. DNA for the CDR3: TGTGCCACCAGTGACCCCGGGACTAGCCTGGCAGATACGCAGTATTTT. Translation: CATSDPGTSLADTQYF.

At least ten counts were recorded for this clonotype. The chain uses TRBV6-2 or TRBV6-3 and TRBJ2-7; TRBD1 is a possible D gene (5 bases). The CDR3 length is 14 residues. Germline loops: CDR1 MNHEY, CDR2 SVGEGT. The V and J ends lost 5 bases and 2 bases respectively, with 13 bases between them. CDR3 sequence reads: CASSDVQVPYEQYF. DNA for the CDR3: TGTGCCAGCAGTGACGTACAGGTTCCCTACGAGCAGTACTTC.

This clonotype was detected ten times or more. The rearrangement links TRBV28 to TRBJ1-2; 8 nucleotides align to TRBD1. The V and J ends lost 6 bases and 5 bases, in that order; junction bases with no gene match: 11. CDR3 length: 15 residues. Germline V gives CDR1 MDHEN, CDR2 SYDVKM. Here the CDR3 DNA reads TGTGCCAGCAGCCAACCCGGGACAGGAGGATATGGCTACACCTTC. This encodes CASSQPGTGGYGYTF.

This clonotype was observed at least ten times. CDR3 residues: CASSLAPAGANVLTF. The CDR3 DNA sequence: TGCGCCAGCAGCTTGGCCCCGGCTGGGGCCAACGTCCTGACTTTC. The rearrangement links TRBV5-1 to TRBJ2-6; D is unresolved. The CDR3 length is 15 residues. The ends were cut back, 0 bases at V and 2 bases at J, with 6 bases in the middle. Germline-derived CDR1 and CDR2 are SGHRS and YFSETQ.

Points on this clonotype: A much bigger clone sits one base away, suggesting this may be a read error. V is TRBV6-2 or TRBV6-3 and J is TRBJ2-7; 7 nucleotides match TRBD1. CDR3 length equals 16 residues. Germline CDR1 reads MNHEY; CDR2 reads SVGEGT. The CDR3 DNA reads TGTGCCAGCAGTTACGCCGGGACAGTTAGAGTGTACGAGCAGAACTTC. This sequence encodes CASSYAGTVRVYEQNF.

This clonotype was seen ten or more times. The rearrangement links TRBV6-2 or TRBV6-3 to TRBJ1-1; a weak D match, TRBD1 (6 bases). V gave up 5 bases and J gave up 3 bases, with 16 bases separating them. CDR3 size: 15 residues. Germline CDR1 and CDR2: MNHEY and SVGEGT. The CDR3 DNA follows: TGTGCCAGCAGTGGCCCCCGGGGGCCAGACACTGAAGCTTTCTTT. Amino acids: CASSGPRGPDTEAFF.

This clonotype occurred many times. This chain uses TRBV20-1 with TRBJ1-2, with no clear D. V was cut by 4 bases and J by 0 bases, with 6 bases left in between. Looked up from germline, CDR1 is DFQATT and CDR2 is SNEGSKA (reference sequence). The CDR3 covers 12 residues. The CDR3 DNA reads as TGCAGTGCTACCAGTCCTAACTATGGCTACACCTTC. It is translated as CSATSPNYGYTF.

This clonotype appeared a few times. The chain couples TRBV18 to TRBJ2-3; 10 bases match TRBD2. Germline CDR1 is KGHSH and CDR2 is LQKENI. V was pared by 1 base and J by 9 bases, with 7 bases of the junction left unmatched. The CDR3 is 15 residues long. CDR3 amino acids: CASSPRDSGGSTQYF. CDR3 nucleotide sequence: TGTGCCAGCTCACCACGTGATAGCGGGGGGTCAACGCAGTATTTT. The full variable domain, in which reference TRBV18 and TRBJ2-3 provide the parts outside the CDR3, is NAGVMQNPRHLVRRRGQEARLRCSPMKGHSHVYWYRQLPEEGLKFMVYLQKENIIDESGMPKERFSAEFPKEGPSILRIQQVVRGDSAAYFCASSPRDSGGSTQYFGPGTRLTVL.

This clonotype has just a few counts. This sequence joins TRBV3-1 and TRBJ1-1; 10 bases line up with TRBD1. The ends lost 0 bases at V and 3 bases at J; junction bases unmatched: 1. CDR3 length: 15 amino acids. Germline V gene data show CDR1 as LGHDT and CDR2 as YNNKEL (reference sequence). CDR3 DNA sequence: TGTGCCAGCAGCCAAGAGGGGACAGGGGACACTGAAGCTTTCTTT. This sequence encodes CASSQEGTGDTEAFF.

The chain uses TRBV4-1 and TRBJ2-7, with TRBD2 matching over 7 bases. This CDR3 has 14 residues. Germline trimming cut 1 base from V and 2 bases from J; bases unmatched to any gene: 2. CDR1 and CDR2 from the germline V gene are MGHRA and YSYEKL. Here the CDR3 reads CASSQVAGAYEQYF. In DNA, the CDR3 is TGCGCCAGCAGCCAAGTGGCGGGGGCCTACGAGCAGTACTTC.

This chain joins TRBV20-1 and TRBJ2-5; D is uncertain. V shed 4 bases and J shed 0 bases, with 9 bases lying between them. The germline gives CDR1 DFQATT, CDR2 SNEGSKA (reference sequence). This CDR3 is 13 amino acids long. The CDR3 DNA follows: TGCAGTGCTACCTATAAAAACCAAGAGACCCAGTACTTC. Translating it yields CSATYKNQETQYF.